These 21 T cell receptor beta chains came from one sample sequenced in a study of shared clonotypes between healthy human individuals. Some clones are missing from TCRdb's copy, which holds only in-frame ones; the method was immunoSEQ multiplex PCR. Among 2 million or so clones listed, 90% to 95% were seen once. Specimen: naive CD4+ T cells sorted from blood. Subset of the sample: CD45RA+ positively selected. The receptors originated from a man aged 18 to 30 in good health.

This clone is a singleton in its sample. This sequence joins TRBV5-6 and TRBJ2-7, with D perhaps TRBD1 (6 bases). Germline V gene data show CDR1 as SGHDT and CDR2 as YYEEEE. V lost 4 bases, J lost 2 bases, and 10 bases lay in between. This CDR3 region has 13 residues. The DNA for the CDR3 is TGTGCCAGCAGCGAGGACAGAACCTACGAGCAGTACTTC. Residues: CASSEDRTYEQYF. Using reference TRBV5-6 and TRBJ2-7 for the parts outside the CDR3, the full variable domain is DAGVTQSPTHLIKTRGQQVTLRCSPKSGHDTVSWYQQALGQGPQFIFQYYEEEERQRGNFPDRFSGHQFPNYSSELNVNALLLGDSALYLCASSEDRTYEQYFGPGTRLTVT.

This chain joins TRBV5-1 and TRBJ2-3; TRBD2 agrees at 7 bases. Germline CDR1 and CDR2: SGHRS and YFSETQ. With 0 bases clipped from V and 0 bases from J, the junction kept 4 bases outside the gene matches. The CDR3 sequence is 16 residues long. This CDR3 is CASSLALAASTDTQYF. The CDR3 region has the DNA TGCGCCAGCAGCTTGGCTCTAGCGGCTAGCACAGATACGCAGTATTTT. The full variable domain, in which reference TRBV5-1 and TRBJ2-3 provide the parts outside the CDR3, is KAGVTQTPRYLIKTRGQQVTLSCSPISGHRSVSWYQQTPGQGLQFLFEYFSETQRNKGNFPGRFSGRQFSNSRSEMNVSTLELGDSALYLCASSLALAASTDTQYFGPGTRLTVL.

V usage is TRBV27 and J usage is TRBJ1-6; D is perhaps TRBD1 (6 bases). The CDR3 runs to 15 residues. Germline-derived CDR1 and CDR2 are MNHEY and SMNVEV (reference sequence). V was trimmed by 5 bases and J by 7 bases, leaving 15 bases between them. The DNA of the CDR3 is TGTGCCAGCAGTCCTTACAGACAGGAAAATTCACCCCTCCACTTT. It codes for CASSPYRQENSPLHF.

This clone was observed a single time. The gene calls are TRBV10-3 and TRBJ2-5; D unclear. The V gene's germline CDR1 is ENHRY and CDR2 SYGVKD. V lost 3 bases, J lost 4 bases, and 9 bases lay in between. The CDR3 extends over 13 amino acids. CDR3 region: CAISDGYPETQYF. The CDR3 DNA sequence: TGTGCCATCAGTGACGGCTATCCAGAGACCCAGTACTTC.

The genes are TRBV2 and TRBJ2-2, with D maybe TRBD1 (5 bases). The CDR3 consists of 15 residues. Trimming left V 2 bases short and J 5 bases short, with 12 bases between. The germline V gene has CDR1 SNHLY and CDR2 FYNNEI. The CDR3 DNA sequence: TGTGCCAGCAGTGAATTAAGGGGTGGGACCGGGGAGCTGTTTTTT. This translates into CASSELRGGTGELFF.

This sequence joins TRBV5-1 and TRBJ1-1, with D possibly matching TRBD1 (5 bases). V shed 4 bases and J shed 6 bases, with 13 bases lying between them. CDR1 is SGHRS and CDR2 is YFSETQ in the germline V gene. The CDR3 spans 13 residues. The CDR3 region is CASSPAGWAEAFF. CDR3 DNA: TGCGCCAGCAGCCCCGCAGGGTGGGCTGAAGCTTTCTTT. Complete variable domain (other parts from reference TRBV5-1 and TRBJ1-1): KAGVTQTPRYLIKTRGQQVTLSCSPISGHRSVSWYQQTPGQGLQFLFEYFSETQRNKGNFPGRFSGRQFSNSRSEMNVSTLELGDSALYLCASSPAGWAEAFFGQGTRLTVV.

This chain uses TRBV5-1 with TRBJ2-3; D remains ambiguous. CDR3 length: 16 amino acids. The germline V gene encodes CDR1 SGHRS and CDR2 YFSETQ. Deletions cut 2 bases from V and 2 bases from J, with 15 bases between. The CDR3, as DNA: TGCGCCAGCAGCTTAGGTTACCAAGCTATCACAGATACGCAGTATTTT. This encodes CASSLGYQAITDTQYF.

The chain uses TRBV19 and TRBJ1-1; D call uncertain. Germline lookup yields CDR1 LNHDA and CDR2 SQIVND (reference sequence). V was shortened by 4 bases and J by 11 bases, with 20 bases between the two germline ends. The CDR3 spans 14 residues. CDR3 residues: CASSTSILDNSAFF. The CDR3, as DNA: TGTGCCAGTAGTACCTCGATTCTCGACAATTCGGCTTTCTTT.

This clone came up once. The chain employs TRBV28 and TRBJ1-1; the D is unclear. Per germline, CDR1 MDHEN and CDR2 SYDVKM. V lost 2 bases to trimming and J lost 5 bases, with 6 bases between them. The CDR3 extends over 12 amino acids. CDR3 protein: CASSLRQTEAFF. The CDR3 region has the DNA TGTGCCAGCAGTTTAAGGCAGACTGAAGCTTTCTTT.

In DNA form, the CDR3 reads TGTGCCAGCAGCTTACACTCGCTAGCTTACGAGCAGTACTTC. Protein: CASSLHSLAYEQYF. The chain combines TRBV11-2 with TRBJ2-7; tentatively, D is TRBD2 (5 bases). V lost 2 bases and J 4 bases, leaving 12 bases between the germline ends. The CDR3 is 14 residues long. Germline V gives CDR1 SGHAT, CDR2 FQNNGV.

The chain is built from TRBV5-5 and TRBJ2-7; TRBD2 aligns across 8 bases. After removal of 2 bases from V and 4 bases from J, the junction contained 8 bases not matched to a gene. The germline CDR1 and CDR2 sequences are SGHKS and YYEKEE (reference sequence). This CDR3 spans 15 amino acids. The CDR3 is CASSLKAGASYEQYF. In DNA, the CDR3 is TGTGCCAGCAGCTTAAAAGCGGGAGCGTCTTACGAGCAGTACTTC.

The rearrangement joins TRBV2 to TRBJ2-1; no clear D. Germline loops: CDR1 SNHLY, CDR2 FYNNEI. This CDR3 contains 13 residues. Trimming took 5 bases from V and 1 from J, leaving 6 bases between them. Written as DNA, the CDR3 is TGTGCCAGCAGTTCGGCTTCCTACAATGAGCAGTTCTTC. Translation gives CASSSASYNEQFF. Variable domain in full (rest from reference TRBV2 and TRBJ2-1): EPEVTQTPSHQVTQMGQEVILRCVPISNHLYFYWYRQILGQKVEFLVSFYNNEISEKSEIFDDQFSVERPDGSNFTLKIRSTKLEDSAMYFCASSSASYNEQFFGPGTRLTVL.

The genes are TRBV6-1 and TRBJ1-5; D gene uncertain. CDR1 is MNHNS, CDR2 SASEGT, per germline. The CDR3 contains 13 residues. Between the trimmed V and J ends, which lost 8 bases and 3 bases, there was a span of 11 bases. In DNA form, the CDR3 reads TGTGCCAGCGAGATAGGGTCCAATCAGCCCCAGCATTTT. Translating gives CASEIGSNQPQHF.

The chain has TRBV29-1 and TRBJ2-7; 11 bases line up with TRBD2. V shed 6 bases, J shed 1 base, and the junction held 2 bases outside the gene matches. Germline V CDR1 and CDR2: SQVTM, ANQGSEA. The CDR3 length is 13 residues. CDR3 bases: TGCAGCGTGAGGACTAGCGGGTCCTACGAGCAGTACTTC. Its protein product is CSVRTSGSYEQYF.

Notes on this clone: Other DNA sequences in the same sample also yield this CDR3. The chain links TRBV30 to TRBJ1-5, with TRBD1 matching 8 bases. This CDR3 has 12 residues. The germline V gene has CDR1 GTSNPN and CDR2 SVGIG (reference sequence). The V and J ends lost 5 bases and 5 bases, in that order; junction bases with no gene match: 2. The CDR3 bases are TGTGCCTGGGGACAGGGCGATCAGCCCCAGCATTTT. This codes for CAWGQGDQPQHF.

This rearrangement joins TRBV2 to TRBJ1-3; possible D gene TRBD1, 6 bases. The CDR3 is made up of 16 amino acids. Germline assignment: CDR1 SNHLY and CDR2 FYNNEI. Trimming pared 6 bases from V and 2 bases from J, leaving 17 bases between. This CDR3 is CASREVTGKAGNTIYF. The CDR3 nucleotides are TGTGCCAGCAGAGAGGTCACAGGGAAAGCTGGAAACACCATATATTTT.

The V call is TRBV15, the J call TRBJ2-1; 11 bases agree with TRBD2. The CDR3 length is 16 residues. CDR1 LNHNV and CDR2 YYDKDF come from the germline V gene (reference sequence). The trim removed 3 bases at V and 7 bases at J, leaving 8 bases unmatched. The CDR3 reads CATSRAGTSGFNEQFF. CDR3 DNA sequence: TGTGCCACCAGCAGGGCCGGGACTAGCGGTTTTAATGAGCAGTTCTTC.

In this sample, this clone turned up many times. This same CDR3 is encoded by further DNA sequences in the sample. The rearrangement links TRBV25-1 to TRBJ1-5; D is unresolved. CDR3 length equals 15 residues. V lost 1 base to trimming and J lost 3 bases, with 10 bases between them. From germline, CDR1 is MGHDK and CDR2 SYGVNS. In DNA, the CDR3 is TGTGCCAGCAGTGAATCCGGAGGGATCAATCAGCCCCAGCATTTT. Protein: CASSESGGINQPQHF.

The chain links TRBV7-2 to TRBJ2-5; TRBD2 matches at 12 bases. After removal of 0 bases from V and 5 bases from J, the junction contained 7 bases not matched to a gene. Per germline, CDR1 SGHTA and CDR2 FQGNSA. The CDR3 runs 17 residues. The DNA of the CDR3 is TGTGCCAGCAGCTTAGCCCCCGGACTAGCGGGAACCGAGACCCAGTACTTC. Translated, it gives CASSLAPGLAGTETQYF.

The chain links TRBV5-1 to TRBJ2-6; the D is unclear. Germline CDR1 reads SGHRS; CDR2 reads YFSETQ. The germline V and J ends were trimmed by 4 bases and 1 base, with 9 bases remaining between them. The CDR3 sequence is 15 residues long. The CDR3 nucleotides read TGCGCCAGCAGCCCCGCTTTATCTGGGGCCAACGTCCTGACTTTC. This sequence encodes CASSPALSGANVLTF.

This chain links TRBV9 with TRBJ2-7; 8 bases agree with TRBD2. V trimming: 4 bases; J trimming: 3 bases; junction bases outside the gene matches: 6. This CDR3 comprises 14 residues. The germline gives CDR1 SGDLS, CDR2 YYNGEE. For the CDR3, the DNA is TGTGCCAGCAGCCGTAGCGGGGACCACTACGAGCAGTACTTC. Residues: CASSRSGDHYEQYF.